This T cell receptor beta chain was sequenced for a study of PD-L1 blockade in urothelial cancer. Produced via immunoSEQ multiplex PCR; TCRdb's table is partial and in-frame only. The data hold under 70,000 clones, with roughly 87% observed a single time. The germline V gene encodes CDR1 MDHEN and CDR2 SYDVKM. CDR3 length: 15 amino acids. The V gene lost 6 bases and the J gene lost 2 bases, with 16 bases spanning the gap. The time point is: pretreatment peripheral blood. The rearrangement uses TRBV28 and TRBJ1-1; D might be TRBD1 (6 bases). The TCR originated in a man aged 65 to 85 with urothelial cancer. Source: PBMCs, taken around atezolizumab (anti-PD-L1) treatment. CDR3 residues: CASRLWTAANTEAFF. The CDR3 nucleotides are TGTGCCAGCAGACTATGGACAGCTGCTAACACTGAAGCTTTCTTT.